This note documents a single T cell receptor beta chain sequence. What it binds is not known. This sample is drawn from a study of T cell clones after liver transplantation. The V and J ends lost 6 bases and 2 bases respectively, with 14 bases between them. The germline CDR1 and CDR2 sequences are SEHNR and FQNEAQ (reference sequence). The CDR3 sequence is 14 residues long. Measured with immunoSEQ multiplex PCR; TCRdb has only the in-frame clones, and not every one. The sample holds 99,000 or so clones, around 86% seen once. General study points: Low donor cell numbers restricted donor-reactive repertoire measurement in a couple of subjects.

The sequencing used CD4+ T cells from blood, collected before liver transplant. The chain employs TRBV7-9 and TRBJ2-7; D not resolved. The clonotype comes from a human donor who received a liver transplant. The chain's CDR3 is CASSPTRVPYEQYF. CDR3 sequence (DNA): TGTGCCAGCAGTCCTACCCGGGTGCCCTACGAGCAGTACTTC. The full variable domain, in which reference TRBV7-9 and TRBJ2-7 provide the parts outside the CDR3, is DTGVSQNPRHKITKRGQNVTFRCDPISEHNRLYWYRQTLGQGPEFLTYFQNEAQLEKSRLLSDRFSAERPKGSFSTLEIQRTEQGDSAMYLCASSPTRVPYEQYFGPGTRLTVT.